This T cell receptor (beta chain) was sequenced for a study of blood T cells in healthy people across ages. This CDR3 has 14 residues. Germline V CDR1 and CDR2: MNHEY, SVGEGT. V was trimmed by 4 bases and J by 11 bases, leaving 20 bases between them. This clonotype was found a few times. Together with a sample-barcoded 5' primer, a J-beta primer mix was included in a second PCR lasting about 6 to 11 cycles. TCRdb passed the 5' RACE reads through MiXCR, listing each CDR3 protein once. The table lists around 800,000 distinct CDR3 sequences, 35% to 50% of them singletons. Sequenced material: blood. The sequence derives from a man older than 75 in good health. The chain links TRBV6-2 or TRBV6-3 to TRBJ2-5; D might be TRBD2 (6 bases). The CDR3: CASSSPVSSREQYF. The CDR3 DNA follows: TGTGCCAGCAGTTCCCCCGTCAGTTCCCGGGAGCAGTACTTC.